What follows are 18 T cell receptor beta chains derived from one specimen sequenced in a study of early T cells in non-severe SARS-CoV-2 infection. In TCRdb, the 5' RACE reads were re-called with MiXCR into one record per CDR3 protein. The table lists 50,000 to 70,000 distinct CDR3 sequences, more than 8.5% of them singletons. The sequenced sample was whole blood. Receptor source: an adult who was a healthcare worker with PCR-confirmed SARS-CoV-2 infection or an uninfected control (not recorded which).

This clonotype was observed many times. The chain uses TRBV18 and TRBJ1-3; no definite D call. V was cut by 3 bases and J by 8 bases, with 14 bases left in between. The CDR3 sequence is 14 residues long. Germline V lookup: CDR1 KGHSH, CDR2 LQKENI. Here the CDR3 reads CASSPDLRPDTIYF. For the CDR3, the DNA is TGTGCCAGCTCACCTGACTTGAGGCCGGACACCATATATTTT.

This clonotype has ten or more counts. The gene calls are TRBV11-1 and TRBJ1-1; TRBD1 is a possible D gene (5 bases). This CDR3 has 15 amino acids. Germline V lookup: CDR1 SGHAT, CDR2 FQDESV (reference sequence). The V gene lost 5 bases and the J gene lost 0 bases, with 13 bases spanning the gap. The CDR3 DNA is TGTGCCAGCAGCCCGAGACAGACTTTGAACACTGAAGCTTTCTTT. Protein sequence: CASSPRQTLNTEAFF.

This clonotype was counted at least ten times. The chain uses TRBV13 and TRBJ2-7; no reliable D call. The CDR3 length is 13 residues. V shed 3 bases and J shed 7 bases, with 13 bases lying between them. CDR1 is PRHDT and CDR2 is FYEKMQ in the germline V gene (reference sequence). The CDR3 sequence: CASSFTASREQYF. The CDR3 DNA sequence: TGTGCCAGCAGCTTCACGGCCAGCCGGGAGCAGTACTTC.

This clonotype was picked up many times. This chain connects TRBV28 to TRBJ2-5; no reliable D call. Trimming removed 3 bases from V and 7 bases from J, with 12 bases in between. This CDR3 comprises 13 residues. Germline V lookup: CDR1 MDHEN, CDR2 SYDVKM. For the CDR3, the DNA is TGTGCCAGCAGTTTCGGGCACCATGGGACCCAGTACTTC. It codes for CASSFGHHGTQYF.

This clonotype was picked up many times. V and J are TRBV20-1 and TRBJ1-2; the D is unclear. The CDR3 is made up of 11 amino acids. CDR1 is DFQATT, CDR2 SNEGSKA, per germline (reference sequence). Deletions cut 8 bases from V and 3 bases from J, with 10 bases between. CDR3 residues: CSCRFYYGYTF. CDR3 nucleotide sequence: TGCAGTTGCAGGTTCTACTATGGCTACACCTTC.

In its sample, this clonotype was seen many times. The chain has TRBV2 and TRBJ1-2; TRBD1 agrees at 7 bases. CDR3 length: 14 amino acids. Germline trimming cut 8 bases from V and 4 bases from J; bases unmatched to any gene: 10. CDR1 and CDR2 from the germline V gene are SNHLY and FYNNEI. The CDR3 region has the DNA TGTGCCAGCTCTCAAACAGGGGAGGCCTATGGCTACACCTTC. Its translation is CASSQTGEAYGYTF.

V is TRBV21-1 and J is TRBJ2-2; TRBD2 is the table's D call and was not checked against the DNA. TRBV21-1 is labeled a pseudogene. The CDR3 length is 19 residues. CDR3 amino acids: CASSKAGLVRAPNTGELFF. In DNA, the CDR3 is TGTGCCAGCAGCAAAGCGGGACTAGTTAGAGCGCCGAACACCGGGGAGCTGTTTTTT.

Ten or more counts support this clonotype. Written as DNA, the CDR3 is TGTGCCAGCAGTTACTCCCGGGGGTTCCCCTACAATGAGCAGTTCTTC. Amino acid sequence: CASSYSRGFPYNEQFF. The chain has TRBV6-2 or TRBV6-3 and TRBJ2-1; maybe TRBD2 (6 bases). V shed 0 bases and J shed 2 bases, with 11 bases lying between them. This CDR3 has 16 residues. The V gene's germline CDR1 is MNHEY and CDR2 SVGEGT.

There are a few counts of this clonotype. The CDR3 region is CASSPGQARQPQHF. The CDR3 nucleotides are TGTGCCAGCAGTCCTGGACAGGCAAGGCAGCCCCAGCATTTT. The rearrangement links TRBV6-6 to TRBJ1-5; the match to TRBD1 covers 7 bases. Per the germline V gene, CDR1 is MNHNY and CDR2 is SVGAGI (reference sequence). This CDR3 is 14 amino acids long. The trim removed 5 bases at V and 7 bases at J, leaving 8 bases unmatched.

This clonotype was seen a few times. The rearrangement joins TRBV4-2 to TRBJ2-1; D call uncertain. The V gene's germline CDR1 is LGHNA and CDR2 YNFKEQ. There are 16 residues in the CDR3. V lost 0 bases and J 0 bases, leaving 9 bases between the germline ends. The CDR3 region is CASSQEHTPSYNEQFF. Written as DNA, the CDR3 is TGTGCCAGCAGCCAAGAGCACACTCCCTCCTACAATGAGCAGTTCTTC.

This clonotype was seen ten or more times. The CDR3 DNA is TGTGCCAGCAGCGTAGGAATGTCACAGGGAGGTGAAGCTTTCTTT. This translates into CASSVGMSQGGEAFF. The chain uses TRBV9 and TRBJ1-1; D may be TRBD1 (6 bases). This CDR3 region has 15 residues. Germline V gene sequence: CDR1 SGDLS, CDR2 YYNGEE. Trimming took off 0 bases at V and 7 bases at J, with 16 bases between the two ends.

This clonotype was observed many times. The rearrangement uses TRBV7-9 and TRBJ2-3, with D hard to call. In germline, CDR1 is SEHNR, CDR2 FQNEAQ (reference sequence). Trimming took 7 bases from V and 2 from J, leaving 13 bases between them. The CDR3 is 14 amino acids. The CDR3 region is CASTQEGHTDTQYF. CDR3 bases: TGTGCCAGCACCCAAGAAGGGCACACAGATACGCAGTATTTT.

The gene calls are TRBV10-3 and TRBJ2-3, with a possible D match to TRBD2 (6 bases). The CDR3 has 14 residues. Germline V gives CDR1 ENHRY, CDR2 SYGVKD. The ends were cut back, 6 bases at V and 4 bases at J, with 14 bases in the middle. The CDR3 nucleotides are TGTGCCATCAGCCTAGCGAGCTCGGCAGATACGCAGTATTTT. Amino acid sequence: CAISLASSADTQYF.

This clonotype occurred many times. The chain joins TRBV6-6 to TRBJ2-1; no clear D gene. Germline lookup yields CDR1 MNHNY and CDR2 SVGAGI (reference sequence). CDR3 length equals 12 residues. V dropped 5 bases and J dropped 7 bases, with 9 bases sitting between them. CDR3 amino acids: CASSHSKNEQFF. CDR3 nucleotides: TGTGCCAGCAGTCATTCGAAGAATGAGCAGTTCTTC.

In its sample, this clonotype was seen a few times. The rearrangement joins TRBV3-1 to TRBJ1-4; D remains unclear. Germline lookup yields CDR1 LGHDT and CDR2 YNNKEL (reference sequence). The CDR3 is 13 amino acids. With 5 bases removed from V and 8 bases from J, the gap between germline ends came to 12 bases. CDR3 DNA: TGTGCCAGCAGCGCGCAAGGTGACGAAAAACTGTTTTTT. As protein: CASSAQGDEKLFF. Full variable domain (remainder filled in from reference TRBV3-1 and TRBJ1-4): DTAVSQTPKYLVTQMGNDKSIKCEQNLGHDTMYWYKQDSKKFLKIMFSYNNKELIINETVPNRFSPKSPDKAHLNLHINSLELGDSAVYFCASSAQGDEKLFFGSGTQLSVL.

V is TRBV12-3 or TRBV12-4 and J is TRBJ1-6; unclear D gene. The CDR3 is made up of 13 amino acids. The V end lost 8 bases, the J end lost 8 bases, and 13 bases lay between the germline ends. The CDR3 sequence: CASHPGYDSPLHF. In nucleotides, the CDR3 is TGTGCCAGCCACCCGGGGTACGATTCACCCCTCCACTTT.

This clonotype came up many times. The chain employs TRBV7-3 and TRBJ2-7; 7 bases map to TRBD2. Germline V gene sequence: CDR1 SGHTA, CDR2 FQGTGA. The CDR3 has 15 residues. Trimming took 2 bases from V and 4 from J; bases not matched to a gene: 8. CDR3 in DNA: TGTGCCAGCAGCTTAGATGCGGGAGTGCAGTACGAGCAGTACTTC. It yields the protein CASSLDAGVQYEQYF.

The rearrangement links TRBV12-3 or TRBV12-4 to TRBJ2-6; D possibly corresponds to TRBD1 (5 bases). The V gene lost 6 bases and the J gene lost 3 bases, with 9 bases spanning the gap. The CDR3 covers 14 residues. The CDR3 sequence: CASSQGFGANVLTF. Written as DNA, the CDR3 is TGTGCCAGCAGCCAGGGATTTGGGGCCAACGTCCTGACTTTC.